These 3 T cell receptor beta chains were all obtained from the same sample, sequenced in a study of shared clonotypes between healthy human individuals. CD45RO-negative CD8 cells positively selected for CCR7 made up the naive population, which excluded terminally differentiated effector memory CD45RA+ cells. This table comes from immunoSEQ multiplex PCR, and its TCRdb copy is limited to in-frame clones, with some not included. The sample has about 1.9 million clones; 93% are singletons. The source material was naive CD8+ T cells from PBMCs. The receptor source for this set is a young man in good health. Some clones in this sample may be carry-over from other donors' samples.

This chain uses TRBV10-3 with TRBJ1-1; D might be TRBD1 (6 bases). V shed 0 bases and J shed 4 bases, with 15 bases lying between them. Germline V gives CDR1 ENHRY, CDR2 SYGVKD. This CDR3 is 16 amino acids long. The CDR3 here is CAISESGGLSITEAFF. CDR3 bases: TGTGCCATCAGTGAGTCTGGGGGGCTGAGCATCACTGAAGCTTTCTTT.

This rearrangement joins TRBV28 to TRBJ2-7; 9 bases align to TRBD1. The germline gives CDR1 MDHEN, CDR2 SYDVKM. This CDR3 region has 15 residues. Trimming took 4 bases from V and 2 from J; bases not matched to a gene: 6. The CDR3 sequence: CASSYWTGATYEQYF. The CDR3 region has the DNA TGTGCCAGCAGTTACTGGACAGGGGCTACCTACGAGCAGTACTTC.

J is TRBJ1-3 and V is TRBV30, with D maybe TRBD1 (5 bases). Germline assignment: CDR1 GTSNPN and CDR2 SVGIG (reference sequence). V was shortened by 5 bases and J by 3 bases, with 14 bases between the two germline ends. This CDR3 region has 14 residues. CDR3 nucleotide sequence: TGTGCCTGGGATCTCACAGGCCTTGGAAACACCATATATTTT. Protein product: CAWDLTGLGNTIYF. Variable domain in full (rest from reference TRBV30 and TRBJ1-3): SQTIHQWPATLVQPVGSPLSLECTVEGTSNPNLYWYRQAAGRGLQLLFYSVGIGQISSEVPQNLSASRPQDRQFILSSKKLLLSDSGFYLCAWDLTGLGNTIYFGEGSWLTVV.